Listed below are T cell receptor beta chains from one sample, sequenced in a study of CD8 T cells in ankylosing spondylitis. TCRdb re-derived calls from the 5' RACE reads in MiXCR, one entry per CDR3 protein. The sample records about 170,000 distinct CDR3 sequences, 15% to 20% being singletons. Sample: blood, either unsorted or a sorted T cell fraction (not recorded which). These receptors all stem from a male donor with ankylosing spondylitis or in good health (not recorded which). Both conserved end residues are part of each CDR3. D genes are given only for firm matches. Only part of the rows carry a size: once, few, many, or a class if the clone is expanded.

d_gene	abundance	v_gene	j_gene	CDR3aa	CDR3nt
-	-	TRBV5-1	TRBJ1-1	CASTETGRTNTEAFF	TGCGCCAGCACCGAAACGGGACGGACGAACACTGAAGCTTTCTTT
-	many	TRBV29-1	TRBJ1-4	CSVYGESTNEKLFF	TGCAGCGTTTATGGGGAATCAACTAATGAAAAACTGTTTTTT
TRBD1	many	TRBV24-1	TRBJ2-7	CATAQGEYEQYF	TGTGCCACCGCACAGGGGGAATACGAGCAGTACTTC
-	-	TRBV29-1	TRBJ1-1	CSVEGGRGVAFF	TGCAGCGTTGAAGGTGGGAGGGGGGTAGCTTTCTTT
-	-	TRBV30	TRBJ1-1	CAWGLGGLNTEAFF	TGTGCCTGGGGTTTGGGAGGGCTGAACACTGAAGCTTTCTTT
TRBD1	few	TRBV20-1	TRBJ2-7	CSARPPPGQGYEQYF	TGCAGTGCTAGACCACCGCCAGGACAGGGCTACGAGCAGTACTTC
TRBD2	-	TRBV27	TRBJ2-1	CASSAPLGSGSYNEQFF	TGTGCCAGCAGTGCCCCTTTGGGTAGCGGGAGTTACAATGAGCAGTTCTTC
-	few	TRBV20-1	TRBJ2-7	CSARDPKGTYEQYF	TGCAGTGCTAGAGATCCGAAGGGTACCTACGAGCAGTACTTC
TRBD2	many	TRBV6-6	TRBJ2-1	CASSYSGLAGVYNEQFF	TGTGCCAGCAGTTACTCGGGACTAGCGGGAGTCTACAATGAGCAGTTCTTC
-	-	TRBV3-1	TRBJ2-1	CASSQVPYNEQFF	TGTGCCAGCAGCCAAGTGCCCTACAATGAGCAGTTCTTC
-	-	TRBV7-9	TRBJ2-1	CASSRLDAGLYYNEQFF	TGTGCCAGCAGCCGTCTCGACGCGGGACTCTACTACAATGAGCAGTTCTTC
TRBD2	once	TRBV5-1	TRBJ2-7	CANSLGGRGTYEQYF	TGCGCCAACAGCTTAGGAGGGAGGGGTACCTACGAGCAGTACTTC
TRBD1	many	TRBV6-5	TRBJ1-5	CASSYSRTGVQPQHF	TGTGCCAGCAGTTACTCCCGGACAGGAGTTCAGCCCCAGCATTTT
TRBD1	-	TRBV20-1	TRBJ1-2	CSADTGGQSYGYTF	TGCAGTGCGGACACAGGGGGACAGAGCTATGGCTACACCTTC
-	-	TRBV27	TRBJ2-4	CASSLTPPGALGTVQYF	TGTGCCAGCAGTTTAACTCCCCCCGGAGCGCTGGGAACCGTTCAGTACTTC
TRBD2	few	TRBV20-1	TRBJ2-1	CSAREELAGTYNEQFF	TGCAGTGCTAGAGAAGAACTAGCGGGGACCTACAATGAGCAGTTCTTC
-	many	TRBV12-3/TRBV12-4	TRBJ2-5	CASSLHSRQETQYF	TGTGCCAGCAGCCTACATAGCAGGCAAGAGACCCAGTACTTC
-	few	TRBV12-3/TRBV12-4	TRBJ2-3	CASRRTDEYPDTQYF	TGTGCCAGCAGACGGACAGACGAGTATCCAGATACGCAGTATTTT
TRBD2	-	TRBV12-3/TRBV12-4	TRBJ2-7	CASSGLAGEGEQYF	TGTGCCAGCAGTGGACTAGCGGGAGAAGGCGAGCAGTACTTC
-	many	TRBV20-1	TRBJ2-1	CSAHRLDSYNEQFF	TGCAGTGCACACAGGTTAGACTCCTACAATGAGCAGTTCTTC
TRBD2	many	TRBV7-9	TRBJ2-1	CASSLDSSGNEQFF	TGTGCCAGCAGCTTAGATTCTAGCGGGAATGAGCAGTTCTTC
TRBD1	few	TRBV29-1	TRBJ2-3	CSVEGTGGRQDTQYF	TGCAGCGTTGAAGGGACAGGGGGCAGGCAAGATACGCAGTATTTT
-	many	TRBV28	TRBJ2-3	CASSGGGSGTDTQYF	TGTGCCAGCAGTGGAGGGGGGTCAGGCACAGATACGCAGTATTTT
-	-	TRBV5-4	TRBJ2-7	CASRDQESYEQYF	TGTGCCAGCAGAGACCAAGAATCCTACGAGCAGTACTTC
-	many	TRBV5-1	TRBJ1-5	CASSLGEGGDQPQHF	TGCGCCAGCAGCTTGGGGGAGGGAGGAGATCAGCCCCAGCATTTT
-	few	TRBV12-3/TRBV12-4	TRBJ1-1	CASSPAGSTPHTEAFF	TGTGCCAGCAGTCCTGCGGGCAGCACTCCGCACACTGAAGCTTTCTTT
TRBD2	-	TRBV7-9	TRBJ2-7	CASTLAGGRAPEQYF	TGTGCCAGCACCCTAGCGGGCGGGAGGGCCCCCGAGCAGTACTTC
-	few	TRBV11-2	TRBJ2-5	CASSLVGTDQETQYF	TGTGCCAGCAGCTTAGTTGGCACCGACCAAGAGACCCAGTACTTC
-	-	TRBV9	TRBJ2-1	CASSVVPGSDNEQFF	TGTGCCAGCAGCGTAGTTCCAGGGTCGGACAATGAGCAGTTCTTC
TRBD1	few	TRBV6-5	TRBJ1-2	CASRPDRAYGYTF	TGTGCCAGCAGACCCGACAGGGCCTATGGCTACACCTTC
-	few	TRBV28	TRBJ2-7	CASKGGYYYEQYF	TGTGCCAGCAAGGGTGGGTACTACTACGAGCAGTACTTC
-	-	TRBV12-3/TRBV12-4	TRBJ2-1	CASSLLLEGNEQFF	TGTGCCAGCAGTTTACTGCTGGAGGGCAATGAGCAGTTCTTC
-	many	TRBV5-1	TRBJ2-5	CASSLQGRETQYF	TGCGCCAGCAGCTTGCAGGGGAGGGAGACCCAGTACTTC
TRBD2	few	TRBV12-3/TRBV12-4	TRBJ2-1	CATGTSGIYNEQFF	TGTGCCACCGGGACTAGCGGGATTTACAATGAGCAGTTCTTC
TRBD1	medium-sized	TRBV20-1	TRBJ1-6	CSAVRQGRNSPLHF	TGCAGTGCTGTCAGACAGGGACGGAATTCACCCCTCCACTTT